The present T cell receptor (beta chain) was sequenced within a study of blood T cell repertoires in COVID-19. CDR1 SGHRS and CDR2 YFSETQ come from the germline V gene. The CDR3 totals 13 residues. V lost 0 bases and J 12 bases, leaving 12 bases between the germline ends. The table came from immunoSEQ multiplex PCR; TCRdb's copy has only in-frame clones and leaves some out. Among approximately 130,000 clones listed, 83% were seen once. Among Cohort 3 donors, those recovered had two negative PCRs, clearance, or symptom resolution. The V and J genes are TRBV5-1 and TRBJ1-4; no firm D call. The receptor was derived from a man between 25 and 39 years old who had recovered from COVID-19. The sequenced sample consisted of PBMCs or T cells enriched from blood (not recorded which). CDR3 DNA: TGCGCCAGCAGCTTGGCCGGGTCCGCAGAACTGTTTTTT. Encoded protein: CASSLAGSAELFF. Based on the CDR3 plus reference TRBV5-1 and TRBJ1-4, the full variable domain is KAGVTQTPRYLIKTRGQQVTLSCSPISGHRSVSWYQQTPGQGLQFLFEYFSETQRNKGNFPGRFSGRQFSNSRSEMNVSTLELGDSALYLCASSLAGSAELFFGSGTQLSVL.